These 10 T cell receptor beta chains share one sample of origin, sequenced in a study of PD-L1 blockade in urothelial cancer. Libraries were prepared by immunoSEQ multiplex PCR; TCRdb keeps only in-frame clonotypes and omits some of them. The table shows about 130,000 clones, with 70% to 85% occurring only once. Time point noted: pretreatment peripheral blood. This specimen consisted of PBMCs, obtained around atezolizumab (anti-PD-L1) treatment. The receptors derive from a man aged 45 to 65 with urothelial cancer.

The chain combines TRBV5-5 with TRBJ2-2; 14 bases agree with TRBD2. The CDR3 length is 17 residues. After removal of 3 bases from V and 3 bases from J, the junction contained 4 bases not matched to a gene. Germline V gene sequence: CDR1 SGHKS, CDR2 YYEKEE (reference sequence). CDR3 in amino acids: CASSSTSGGVHTGELFF. In DNA, the CDR3 is TGTGCCAGCAGCTCGACTAGCGGGGGGGTTCACACCGGGGAGCTGTTTTTT.

J is TRBJ1-1 and V is TRBV30; tentatively, D is TRBD1 (6 bases). Trimming stripped 1 base from V and 10 bases from J, with 16 bases between. Per germline, CDR1 GTSNPN and CDR2 SVGIG (reference sequence). The CDR3 contains 13 residues. CDR3 amino acids: CAWSASGVKGAFF. CDR3 nucleotides: TGTGCCTGGAGTGCCTCAGGGGTCAAGGGAGCTTTCTTT.

The rearrangement joins TRBV5-1 to TRBJ2-2; 7 bases align to TRBD1. Trimming took 4 bases from V and 5 from J; bases not matched to a gene: 2. The CDR3 is 13 residues long. The germline CDR1 and CDR2 sequences are SGHRS and YFSETQ. DNA of the CDR3: TGCGCCAGCAGCGTACAGGGGACCGGGGAGCTGTTTTTT. It encodes CASSVQGTGELFF.

The genes are TRBV7-9 and TRBJ2-5, with D perhaps matching TRBD2 (6 bases). CDR3 length equals 15 residues. Per the germline V gene, CDR1 is SEHNR and CDR2 is FQNEAQ (reference sequence). V dropped 1 base and J dropped 4 bases, with 13 bases sitting between them. This CDR3 is CASSLGGVLAETQYF. The DNA of the CDR3 is TGTGCCAGCAGCTTAGGGGGGGTCCTAGCAGAGACCCAGTACTTC. The complete variable domain, with remaining parts taken from reference TRBV7-9 and TRBJ2-5, reads DTGVSQNPRHKITKRGQNVTFRCDPISEHNRLYWYRQTLGQGPEFLTYFQNEAQLEKSRLLSDRFSAERPKGSFSTLEIQRTEQGDSAMYLCASSLGGVLAETQYFGPGTRLLVL.

This clone was counted a single time. The genes are TRBV27 and TRBJ1-6; D remains ambiguous. Trimming removed 6 bases at V and 7 bases at J, with 16 bases between. The CDR3 is 15 amino acids. The germline V gene has CDR1 MNHEY and CDR2 SMNVEV (reference sequence). The CDR3, as DNA: TGTGCCAGCAGATCTTCCAGGATATCCAATTCACCCCTCCACTTT. This gives the protein CASRSSRISNSPLHF.

The chain uses TRBV11-2 and TRBJ2-5; no definite D call. Between the trimmed V and J ends, which lost 1 base and 4 bases, there was a span of 7 bases. Germline CDR1 and CDR2: SGHAT and FQNNGV. The CDR3 runs to 13 residues. The CDR3 coding sequence is TGTGCCAGCAGCTTAGGCAGGATAGAGACCCAGTACTTC. Translated, it gives CASSLGRIETQYF. The whole variable domain, remainder taken from reference TRBV11-2 and TRBJ2-5, is EAGVAQSPRYKIIEKRQSVAFWCNPISGHATLYWYQQILGQGPKLLIQFQNNGVVDDSQLPKDRFSAERLKGVDSTLKIQPAKLEDSAVYLCASSLGRIETQYFGPGTRLLVL.

This clone was seen just once. The chain couples TRBV19 to TRBJ2-1, with D unclear. Germline V gene data show CDR1 as LNHDA and CDR2 as SQIVND (reference sequence). V lost 7 bases and J 0 bases, leaving 10 bases between the germline ends. This CDR3 has 14 residues. Here the CDR3 DNA reads TGTGCCAGTACAGGCTTGAGCTCCTACAATGAGCAGTTCTTC. Translation: CASTGLSSYNEQFF.

The rearrangement joins TRBV7-2 to TRBJ1-6; 7 bases match TRBD1. Trimming cost V 2 bases and J 5 bases; bases outside gene matches: 3. Germline CDR1 is SGHTA and CDR2 is FQGNSA. This CDR3 has 15 residues. As DNA, the CDR3 is TGTGCCAGCAGCTTAATGGGACAGAATAATTCACCCCTCCACTTT. Its protein is CASSLMGQNNSPLHF. Looking up the rest from reference TRBV7-2 and TRBJ1-6 gives the full variable domain: GAGVSQSPSNKVTEKGKDVELRCDPISGHTALYWYRQSLGQGLEFLIYFQGNSAPDKSGLPSDRFSAERTGGSVSTLTIQRTQQEDSAVYLCASSLMGQNNSPLHFGNGTRLTVT.

The gene calls are TRBV5-4 and TRBJ1-1, with 9 bases matching TRBD1. This CDR3 is 15 amino acids long. V trimming: 4 bases; J trimming: 5 bases; junction bases outside the gene matches: 9. Germline V gene data show CDR1 as SGHNT and CDR2 as YYREEE (reference sequence). The CDR3 is CASSGWTGEVTEAFF. CDR3 nucleotides: TGTGCCAGCAGCGGGTGGACAGGGGAGGTGACTGAAGCTTTCTTT.

V usage is TRBV7-9 and J usage is TRBJ1-6; 8 positions match TRBD1. Per germline, CDR1 SEHNR and CDR2 FQNEAQ (reference sequence). This CDR3 region has 14 residues. V trimming: 5 bases; J trimming: 5 bases; junction bases outside the gene matches: 2. The CDR3 coding sequence is TGTGCCAGCAGCGCGGGACAGGATAATTCACCCCTCCACTTT. Its protein product is CASSAGQDNSPLHF.